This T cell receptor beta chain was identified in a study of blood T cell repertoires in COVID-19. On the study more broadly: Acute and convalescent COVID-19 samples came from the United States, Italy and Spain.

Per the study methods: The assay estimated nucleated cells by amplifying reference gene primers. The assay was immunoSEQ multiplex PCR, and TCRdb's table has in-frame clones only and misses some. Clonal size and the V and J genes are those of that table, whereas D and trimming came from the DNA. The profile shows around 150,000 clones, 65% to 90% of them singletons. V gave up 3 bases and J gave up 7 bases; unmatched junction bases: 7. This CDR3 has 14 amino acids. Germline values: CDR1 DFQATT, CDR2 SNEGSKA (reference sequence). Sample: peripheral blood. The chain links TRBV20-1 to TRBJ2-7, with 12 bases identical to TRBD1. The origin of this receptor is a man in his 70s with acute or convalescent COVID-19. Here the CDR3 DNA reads TGCAGTGCTAGTTGGGACAGGGGGCTGTTGGAGCAGTACTTC. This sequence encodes CSASWDRGLLEQYF.